This entry lists 20 T cell receptor beta chains sequenced from one sample in a study of identical twins. Each CDR3 protein gets one entry after TCRdb re-called the 5' RACE reads with MiXCR. Altogether some 630,000 distinct CDR3 sequences are present, about 7.6% being singletons, with the ten largest covering 1.6%. Another study also made use of these data, one on yellow fever vaccine responses in identical twins.

The sample taken for sequencing was PBMCs. These receptors were taken from a young woman in good health.

This clonotype was seen ten or more times. This sequence joins TRBV11-2 and TRBJ1-1, with D hard to call. The germline V gene has CDR1 SGHAT and CDR2 FQNNGV. This CDR3 contains 12 residues. Trimming removed 0 bases from V and 8 bases from J, with 7 bases in between. The CDR3: CASSLEVGEAFF. CDR3 nucleotides: TGTGCCAGCAGCTTAGAGGTGGGAGAAGCTTTCTTT.

The chain joins TRBV5-4 to TRBJ2-4; 12 bases map to TRBD2. The V gene end was trimmed by 4 bases and the J gene end by 6 bases; junction bases not matched to a gene: 8. The V gene's germline CDR1 is SGHNT and CDR2 YYREEE (reference sequence). CDR3 size: 16 residues. CDR3 amino acids: CASSPRLAGDGNIQYF. The CDR3 DNA sequence: TGTGCCAGCAGCCCCCGACTAGCGGGAGATGGAAACATTCAGTACTTC. Using reference TRBV5-4 and TRBJ2-4 for the parts outside the CDR3, the full variable domain is ETGVTQSPTHLIKTRGQQVTLRCSSQSGHNTVSWYQQALGQGPQFIFQYYREEENGRGNFPPRFSGLQFPNYSSELNVNALELDDSALYLCASSPRLAGDGNIQYFGAGTRLSVL.

The sample holds a few counts of this clonotype. The chain links TRBV3-1 to TRBJ2-5; 8 nucleotides line up with TRBD2. Germline V CDR1 and CDR2: LGHDT, YNNKEL (reference sequence). The CDR3 sequence is 11 residues long. V dropped 7 bases and J dropped 9; count of bases not matched to a gene: 4. This CDR3 is CASTPGGAQYF. The CDR3 DNA reads TGTGCCAGCACCCCGGGAGGGGCCCAGTACTTC.

Remarks on this clonotype: A read error may be the cause here, since a much bigger clone is one base away. This sequence joins TRBV2 and TRBJ2-5; D uncertain. Germline assignment: CDR1 SNHLY and CDR2 FYNNEI. This CDR3 is 12 amino acids long. The V gene lost 4 bases and the J gene lost 5 bases, with 8 bases spanning the gap. Here the CDR3 reads CASSAAHETQYF. In DNA form, the CDR3 reads TGTGCCAGCAGTGCAGCCCATGAGACCCAGTACTTC.

This clonotype was observed at least ten times. The chain recombines TRBV24-1 with TRBJ2-1; D gene ambiguous. Germline loops: CDR1 KGHDR, CDR2 SFDVKD. V lost 0 bases to trimming and J lost 6 bases, with 17 bases between them. The CDR3 runs 17 residues. The CDR3 DNA reads as TGTGCCACCAGTGATTTGGCGAGTGAGACGGCCCGCAATGAGCAGTTCTTC. Translation gives CATSDLASETARNEQFF.

This clonotype was observed a few times. The chain joins TRBV21-1 to TRBJ2-7; TRBD2, as called in the table, went unchecked against the DNA. TRBV21-1 is a documented pseudogene. The CDR3 covers 15 residues. CDR3 residues: CASSKGGGSTYEQYF. The DNA of the CDR3 is TGTGCCAGCAGCAAAGGGGGAGGGAGCACCTACGAGCAGTACTTC.

This clonotype was seen many times. The V and J genes are TRBV5-5 and TRBJ2-7; possible D gene TRBD1, 6 bases. V lost 4 bases, J lost 0 bases, and 14 bases lay in between. Germline lookup yields CDR1 SGHKS and CDR2 YYEKEE (reference sequence). The CDR3 is 15 amino acids. The CDR3 loop is CASSPLGAGSYEQYF. The CDR3 DNA reads TGTGCCAGCAGCCCCCTGGGGGCTGGCTCCTACGAGCAGTACTTC.

In its sample, this clonotype was seen a few times. This chain connects TRBV20-1 to TRBJ2-7, with 9 bases that match TRBD1. V was clipped by 6 bases and J by 2 bases; unmatched bases: 5. From germline, CDR1 is DFQATT and CDR2 SNEGSKA (reference sequence). The CDR3 is made up of 13 amino acids. CDR3 sequence: CSATRTGAYEQYV. The DNA of the CDR3 is TGCAGTGCCACCAGGACAGGGGCCTACGAGCAGTACGTC.

This chain links TRBV20-1 with TRBJ2-1; 14 bases are shared with TRBD2. Germline V CDR1 and CDR2: DFQATT, SNEGSKA (reference sequence). J lost 2 bases, V lost 6 bases, and 6 bases had no gene match. This CDR3 is built from 16 residues. CDR3 bases: TGCAGTGCCGGGACTAGCGGGAGTATAGCCTACAATGAGCAGTTCTTC. The encoded protein is CSAGTSGSIAYNEQFF.

The V call is TRBV7-9, the J call TRBJ2-1; 11 bases are a match to TRBD2. The germline CDR1 and CDR2 sequences are SEHNR and FQNEAQ (reference sequence). J gave up 7 bases and V 4 bases, and 6 bases lay outside the gene matches. This CDR3 region has 15 residues. The CDR3 DNA reads TGTGCCAGCAGCTCGACTAGCGGGAAAAGGAATGAGCAGTTCTTC. Protein: CASSSTSGKRNEQFF.

V gene TRBV11-2 combines with J gene TRBJ2-5; unclear D gene. The germline gives CDR1 SGHAT, CDR2 FQNNGV. Trimming left V 1 base short and J 5 bases short, with 14 bases between. The CDR3 is made up of 15 amino acids. The CDR3 nucleotides are TGTGCCAGCAGCTTAGTACACCTCCAGCAGGAGACCCAGTACTTC. Amino acids: CASSLVHLQQETQYF.

V is TRBV20-1 and J is TRBJ2-1; D remains unclear. Germline V gene lookup returns CDR1 DFQATT and CDR2 SNEGSKA (reference sequence). The ends were cut back, 3 bases at V and 0 bases at J, with 12 bases in the middle. CDR3 length: 15 amino acids. In DNA, the CDR3 is TGCAGTGCTAGTACCGGGTCTAGCTCCTACAATGAGCAGTTCTTC. This codes for CSASTGSSSYNEQFF.

This clonotype was seen many times. Compared with germline, one end of the junction differs, possibly owing to a read error. The rearrangement links TRBV5-1 to TRBJ1-2; D remains ambiguous. The CDR3 spans 14 residues. Germline V CDR1 and CDR2: SGHRS, YFSETQ. The CDR3 spells CASSLDELNYGYAF. CDR3 in DNA: TGCGCCAGCAGCTTGGACGAATTAAATTATGGCTACGCCTTC.

The V gene is TRBV7-2, the J gene TRBJ2-1; TRBD2 matches at 10 bases. Germline CDR1 and CDR2: SGHTA and FQGNSA. With V trimmed by 5 bases and J by 8 bases, 9 bases remained unmatched. This CDR3 is 15 amino acids long. The CDR3 loop reads CASSQSGRGWDEQFF. CDR3 nucleotide sequence: TGTGCCAGCAGCCAAAGCGGGAGGGGTTGGGATGAGCAGTTCTTC.

The sample holds a few counts of this clonotype. The CDR3 DNA reads TGTGCCAGCAGTTGGCGTCTAGCGGGAGTTAAGTCCCCCTACGAGCAGTACTTC. Residues: CASSWRLAGVKSPYEQYF. V and J are TRBV6-5 and TRBJ2-7, with TRBD2 matching 10 bases. Per germline, CDR1 MNHEY and CDR2 SVGAGI. Trimming took 4 bases from V and 2 from J; bases not matched to a gene: 14. The CDR3 runs to 18 residues.

This clonotype was observed a handful of times. This chain joins TRBV6-1 and TRBJ2-5; 10 bases agree with TRBD1. The CDR3 totals 15 residues. Per germline, CDR1 MNHNS and CDR2 SASEGT. V trimming: 5 bases; J trimming: 5 bases; junction bases outside the gene matches: 8. The CDR3 sequence: CASSRGQGVRETQYF. Written as DNA, the CDR3 is TGTGCCAGCAGTAGAGGACAGGGGGTGCGGGAGACCCAGTACTTC.

CDR3: CSAKGLAGYNEQFF. The CDR3 region has the DNA TGCAGTGCCAAGGGACTAGCGGGTTACAATGAGCAGTTCTTC. This chain uses TRBV20-1 with TRBJ2-1; 12 bases match TRBD2. This CDR3 has 14 amino acids. CDR1 is DFQATT, CDR2 SNEGSKA, per germline (reference sequence). The V segment lost 6 bases and the J segment 4 bases; nucleotides outside the gene matches: 4.

This clonotype came up a few times. The chain uses TRBV10-3 and TRBJ2-7; 10 nucleotides align to TRBD2. Germline CDR1 ENHRY, CDR2 SYGVKD. The CDR3 consists of 17 residues. V shed 3 bases and J 0 bases; nucleotides not matched to a gene: 8. The CDR3 bases are TGTGCCATCAGTGATAGGACTAGCGGCTTAAGCTCCTACGAGCAGTACTTC. Translated: CAISDRTSGLSSYEQYF.

In this sample, this clonotype turned up many times. This chain links TRBV7-2 with TRBJ2-3, with 10 bases aligning to TRBD2. J lost 1 base, V lost 1 base, and 2 bases had no gene match. This CDR3 is 16 amino acids long. The germline V gene encodes CDR1 SGHTA and CDR2 FQGNSA. CDR3 sequence (DNA): TGTGCCAGCAGCTTAGTTGGGACTAGCGGCACAGATACGCAGTATTTT. It yields the protein CASSLVGTSGTDTQYF.

This clonotype has ten or more counts. The chain recombines TRBV7-2 with TRBJ1-5; D call uncertain. Between the trimmed V and J ends, which lost 2 bases and 0 bases, there was a span of 8 bases. Germline V gene sequence: CDR1 SGHTA, CDR2 FQGNSA. The CDR3 covers 15 residues. The CDR3 region has the DNA TGTGCCAGCAGCTTATTTTCAGGTAGCAATCAGCCCCAGCATTTT. Amino acids: CASSLFSGSNQPQHF.